Following are 26 T cell receptor beta chains from one sample sequenced in a study of blood T cells in healthy people across ages. With a J-beta primer mix and a sample-barcoded 5' primer, a second PCR ran 7 to 11 cycles. TCRdb reprocessed the 5' RACE reads via MiXCR and lists one record per CDR3 protein. The sample lists 750,000 or so distinct CDR3 sequences, roughly 25% occurring once. These data also featured in a second study, about T cells of mothers and their children.

Input material: blood. Receptors originate from a boy aged 5-17 years in good health.

A note on this clonotype: This may arise from a read error, as a much more abundant clone is one base away. J is TRBJ2-5 and V is TRBV27; TRBD2 agrees at 13 bases. The J call is uncertain, as TRBJ2-7 better fits the DNA end. CDR1 and CDR2 from the germline V gene are MNHEY and SMNVEV (reference sequence). CDR3 length: 14 residues. The CDR3 DNA follows: TGTGCCGGCAGGGGACTAGCGGGATCCTACGAGCAGTACTTC. Translating it yields CAGRGLAGSYEQYF.

The table lists this clonotype with a few counts. This chain uses TRBV10-2 with TRBJ2-1, with unresolved D. The J call may be incorrect, as the DNA end agrees better with TRBJ2-5. Germline CDR1 is WSHSY and CDR2 is SAAADI. This CDR3 contains 12 residues. CDR3 sequence (DNA): TGCGCCAGCAGTGAGTCCGAAGAGACCCAGTACTTC. Translating it yields CASSESEETQYF.

The chain links TRBV27 to TRBJ2-3, with D uncertain. CDR1 and CDR2 (germline): MNHEY, SMNVEV (reference sequence). V gave up 6 bases and J gave up 5 bases, with 9 bases separating them. The CDR3 is 12 amino acids. CDR3 sequence reads: CASRTQGDTQYF. In DNA form, the CDR3 reads TGTGCCAGCAGAACACAAGGAGATACGCAGTATTTT.

The sample holds a few counts of this clonotype. The V call is TRBV4-3, the J call TRBJ1-1; D gene ambiguous. This CDR3 is 15 amino acids long. Germline lookup yields CDR1 LGHNA and CDR2 YSLEER. Trimming shortened V by 0 bases and J by 1 base, and 9 bases separated the two germline ends. The CDR3 here is CASSQEGWENTEAFF. The CDR3 coding sequence is TGCGCCAGCAGCCAAGAGGGGTGGGAGAACACTGAAGCTTTCTTT.

This chain links TRBV4-3 with TRBJ2-7, with D maybe TRBD1 (6 bases). V was pared by 2 bases and J by 3 bases, with 11 bases between. The germline CDR1 and CDR2 sequences are LGHNA and YSLEER. There are 14 residues in the CDR3. CDR3: CASSQQQGRYEQYF. The DNA of the CDR3 is TGCGCCAGCAGCCAACAACAGGGCCGCTACGAGCAGTACTTC.

This clonotype was picked up a small number of times. The rearrangement uses TRBV5-1 and TRBJ2-5, with 10 bases identical to TRBD1. This CDR3 region has 13 residues. V dropped 3 bases and J dropped 11; count of bases not matched to a gene: 7. CDR1 SGHRS and CDR2 YFSETQ come from the germline V gene. For the CDR3, the DNA is TGCGCCAGCAGCTGGACAGGGGGAAGGGAGCAGTACTTC. As protein: CASSWTGGREQYF.

This chain links TRBV20-1 with TRBJ2-3, with 9 bases aligning to TRBD1. Germline CDR1 and CDR2: DFQATT and SNEGSKA (reference sequence). This CDR3 is built from 16 residues. The V and J ends lost 7 bases and 2 bases, in that order; junction bases with no gene match: 13. The CDR3 DNA sequence: TGCAGTGTGCAGAGGGGGACAGGGAAACACACAGATACGCAGTATTTT. It yields the protein CSVQRGTGKHTDTQYF.

V usage is TRBV20-1 and J usage is TRBJ2-7, with 11 bases matching TRBD1. Germline trimming cut 0 bases from V and 2 bases from J; bases unmatched to any gene: 0. Germline loops: CDR1 DFQATT, CDR2 SNEGSKA (reference sequence). This CDR3 is 14 amino acids long. CDR3 residues: CSAREGQGAYEQYF. In DNA form, the CDR3 reads TGCAGTGCTAGAGAGGGACAGGGGGCCTACGAGCAGTACTTC.

This clonotype appeared a few times. The rearrangement uses TRBV11-2 and TRBJ2-5; D gene ambiguous. V shed 4 bases and J shed 4 bases, with 22 bases lying between them. The CDR3 is made up of 17 amino acids. Per germline, CDR1 SGHAT and CDR2 FQNNGV. CDR3: CASSYQSERGSGETQYF. The CDR3 DNA follows: TGTGCCAGCAGCTACCAGAGCGAGAGAGGTTCGGGAGAGACCCAGTACTTC.

This clonotype occurred a few times. The V call is TRBV9, the J call TRBJ1-6; a possible D gene is TRBD1 (5 bases). This CDR3 spans 14 amino acids. In germline, CDR1 is SGDLS, CDR2 YYNGEE. V was clipped by 4 bases and J by 9 bases, with 14 bases between them. CDR3 in amino acids: CASSPQGGGSPLHF. In nucleotides, the CDR3 is TGTGCCAGCAGCCCGCAGGGCGGGGGTTCACCCCTCCACTTT.

DNA of the CDR3: TGCGCCAGCAGCTCCTCGGGATATATGGGAGAGACCCAGTACTTC. Its translation is CASSSSGYMGETQYF. The chain uses TRBV5-1 and TRBJ2-5, with D possibly TRBD2 on 5 matching bases. With 3 bases removed from V and 4 bases from J, the gap between germline ends came to 16 bases. The CDR3 spans 15 residues. Germline loops: CDR1 SGHRS, CDR2 YFSETQ.

The CDR3 DNA follows: TGTGCCAGCAGCTTAGCCAGGGGTTTTCGCTTATACCGTCGGGACACTGAAGCTTTCTTT. Translation: CASSLARGFRLYRRDTEAFF. V usage is TRBV13 and J usage is TRBJ1-1, with D maybe TRBD1 (6 bases). Deletions cut 1 base from V and 3 bases from J, with 27 bases between. The CDR3 is 20 amino acids. Germline V gene data show CDR1 as PRHDT and CDR2 as FYEKMQ (reference sequence).

The rearrangement links TRBV27 to TRBJ2-5; D may be TRBD1 or TRBD2 (6 bases each). There are 15 residues in the CDR3. With 6 bases removed from V and 7 bases from J, the gap between germline ends came to 21 bases. Germline CDR1 is MNHEY and CDR2 is SMNVEV (reference sequence). The CDR3 coding sequence is TGTGCCAGCAGCGAGGGGGGAACTTACCTCGCGACCCAGTACTTC. Translation: CASSEGGTYLATQYF.

This clonotype was observed a handful of times. The rearrangement links TRBV20-1 to TRBJ2-5; 8 bases align to TRBD2. The DNA end is more similar to TRBJ2-1, so the J call may be wrong. CDR3 length equals 14 residues. Germline CDR1 reads DFQATT; CDR2 reads SNEGSKA (reference sequence). DNA of the CDR3: TGCAGTGCTGCTCGGGGGGGCTTTGACAATGAGCAGTTCTTC. Residues: CSAARGGFDNEQFF.

This clonotype has only a few counts. The chain links TRBV4-1 to TRBJ2-5; a possible D gene is TRBD2 (6 bases). V shed 1 base and J shed 5 bases, with 17 bases lying between them. CDR1 is MGHRA, CDR2 YSYEKL, per germline. This CDR3 region has 16 residues. CDR3 in amino acids: CASSQVHTGRVETQYF. CDR3 nucleotide sequence: TGCGCCAGCAGCCAAGTTCATACCGGGAGAGTGGAGACCCAGTACTTC.

CDR3 region: CAISGDRENEQFF. CDR3 coding DNA: TGTGCCATCAGTGGGGACAGGGAAAATGAGCAGTTCTTC. The chain links TRBV10-3 to TRBJ2-1, with TRBD1 matching 9 bases. Unmatched junction bases numbered 2, after V lost 4 bases and J lost 7 bases. This CDR3 contains 13 residues. The V gene's germline CDR1 is ENHRY and CDR2 SYGVKD.

This clonotype was seen a few times. The rearrangement uses TRBV2 and TRBJ2-7; a possible D gene is TRBD1 (6 bases). The germline V and J ends were trimmed by 1 base and 0 bases, with 10 bases remaining between them. The germline V gene has CDR1 SNHLY and CDR2 FYNNEI. This CDR3 contains 15 residues. Here the CDR3 reads CASSEERGNSYEQYF. The DNA for the CDR3 is TGTGCCAGCAGTGAAGAGAGGGGGAACTCCTACGAGCAGTACTTC.

The rearrangement links TRBV6-1 to TRBJ2-5, with 10 bases matching TRBD2. CDR1 MNHNS and CDR2 SASEGT come from the germline V gene. CDR3 length equals 14 residues. Unmatched junction bases numbered 5, after V lost 8 bases and J lost 2 bases. In DNA, the CDR3 is TGTGCCAGCGGCTTACTAGCGGGACAAGAGACCCAGTACTTC. This codes for CASGLLAGQETQYF.

This clonotype came up a few times. The chain recombines TRBV4-1 with TRBJ2-7, with TRBD2 matching 8 bases. The V and J ends lost 4 bases and 2 bases, in that order; junction bases with no gene match: 4. Germline V gene lookup returns CDR1 MGHRA and CDR2 YSYEKL. The CDR3 runs to 14 residues. The CDR3 nucleotides are TGCGCCAGCAGCCCTCTAGCGGGCCCCTACGAGCAGTACTTC. This translates into CASSPLAGPYEQYF.

V is TRBV20-1 and J is TRBJ1-1; no reliable D call. The germline CDR1 and CDR2 sequences are DFQATT and SNEGSKA (reference sequence). Deletions cut 1 base from V and 3 bases from J, with 6 bases between. The CDR3 is 12 amino acids. CDR3: CSARVGDTEAFF. CDR3 nucleotides: TGCAGTGCTAGAGTCGGGGACACTGAAGCTTTCTTT.

This sequence joins TRBV5-1 and TRBJ1-1, with a possible D match to TRBD1 (6 bases). The CDR3 is 15 amino acids. V was pared by 4 bases and J by 3 bases, with 16 bases between. Per germline, CDR1 SGHRS and CDR2 YFSETQ. CDR3 DNA sequence: TGCGCCAGCAGCGTCGGGACACTCAAGGACACTGAAGCTTTCTTT. Its protein product is CASSVGTLKDTEAFF.

This clonotype was picked up a small number of times. The junction and the germline gene differ at one end; a read error may be behind it. The V gene is TRBV6-1, the J gene TRBJ2-1; 7 bases line up with TRBD2. Germline assignment: CDR1 MNHNS and CDR2 SASEGT. The CDR3 totals 20 residues. In DNA, the CDR3 is TGTGCCGGCAGTACCCTCAGGGCTAGCGGAACCACCAACAGTTACAATGAGCAGTTCTTC. Translation: CAGSTLRASGTTNSYNEQFF.

This clonotype has only a few counts. The chain is built from TRBV20-1 and TRBJ2-3; TRBD2 is a possible D gene (5 bases). The V and J ends lost 6 bases and 6 bases respectively, with 16 bases between them. Per the germline V gene, CDR1 is DFQATT and CDR2 is SNEGSKA (reference sequence). This CDR3 is 13 amino acids long. CDR3 in amino acids: CSANPPGTDTQYF. CDR3 bases: TGCAGTGCCAATCCTCCGGGAACGGATACGCAGTATTTT.

The chain employs TRBV6-1 and TRBJ2-5; no reliable D call. V was pared by 8 bases and J by 5 bases, with 12 bases between. Germline CDR1 MNHNS, CDR2 SASEGT. The CDR3 has 12 amino acids. The CDR3 DNA follows: TGTGCCAGCGCCATCGGGTGGGAGACCCAGTACTTC. It encodes CASAIGWETQYF.

This clonotype was observed a handful of times. This chain connects TRBV28 to TRBJ2-1; 8 bases match TRBD2. This CDR3 has 14 residues. V dropped 4 bases and J dropped 12; count of bases not matched to a gene: 11. From germline, CDR1 is MDHEN and CDR2 SYDVKM. CDR3 DNA: TGTGCCAGCAGTTCGTTAACGGGAGGGCCCCGGCAGTTCTTC. Translation gives CASSSLTGGPRQFF.

This clonotype was observed a few times. This chain uses TRBV7-2 with TRBJ2-5; 8 nucleotides line up with TRBD1. Germline lookup yields CDR1 SGHTA and CDR2 FQGNSA. With V trimmed by 1 base and J by 4 bases, 5 bases remained unmatched. This CDR3 has 15 amino acids. CDR3 nucleotide sequence: TGTGCCAGCAGCTTAGGACAGGGGCAATCAGAGACCCAGTACTTC. Translated, it gives CASSLGQGQSETQYF.